This T cell receptor beta chain was identified in a study of identical twins' blood T cells. The study, taken as a whole, reports: Twins shared about as many clonotypes as their cloneset sizes predicted. Environmental influences on twin similarity could not be excluded. V gene usage reportedly matched far better within twin pairs than unrelated donors.

TCRdb fed the 5' RACE reads into MiXCR, producing one record per CDR3 protein. The sample carries 350,000 to 450,000 distinct CDR3 sequences, more than 25% recorded once. A note on this clonotype: Its antigen is as yet unknown.

This CDR3 has 14 amino acids. Germline loops: CDR1 MNHEY, CDR2 SMNVEV (reference sequence). The sequenced sample was PBMCs. This rearrangement joins TRBV27 to TRBJ2-3; 13 bases map to TRBD2. The tail of the sequence fits TRBJ2-1 better, so the J call may be wrong. The sequence derives from a woman aged 18 to 55 in good health. CDR3 loop: CASSGLAGVDEQFF. CDR3 sequence (DNA): TGTGCCAGCAGTGGACTAGCGGGAGTAGACGAGCAGTTCTTC.